The entry below describes one T cell receptor beta chain. TCR beta chains were sequenced at survey level with immunoSEQ. TCRdb keeps only in-frame clones here, not all; method: immunoSEQ multiplex PCR. Of roughly 68,000 clones in the sample, roughly 95% are singletons; the top ten hold roughly 4.2%. CDR1 and CDR2 (germline): KGHSH, LQKENI. The CDR3 is made up of 15 amino acids. The V and J ends lost 3 bases and 0 bases, in that order; junction bases with no gene match: 4. This rearrangement joins TRBV18 to TRBJ2-7; 8 nucleotides align to TRBD1. The clonotype was recovered from a man in his forties with rheumatoid arthritis. The sequenced sample consisted of PBMCs. The CDR3 region is CASSPGTGSSYEQYF. In DNA, the CDR3 is TGTGCCAGCTCACCGGGGACAGGCAGCTCCTACGAGCAGTACTTC. The full variable domain, its missing parts supplied by reference TRBV18 and TRBJ2-7, is NAGVMQNPRHLVRRRGQEARLRCSPMKGHSHVYWYRQLPEEGLKFMVYLQKENIIDESGMPKERFSAEFPKEGPSILRIQQVVRGDSAAYFCASSPGTGSSYEQYFGPGTRLTVT.